This is a list of T cell receptor beta chains from one sample in a study of blood T cell repertoires in COVID-19. Method: immunoSEQ multiplex PCR; TCRdb's copy keeps in-frame clones and lacks some. The table lists 65,000 to 95,000 clones, 70% to 80% of them singletons, with more than 5% in the top ten. Sequencing input: peripheral blood. The receptors derive from a man aged 50 to 60 with active or convalescent COVID-19. Both conserved end residues are part of each CDR3. D genes are given only for firm matches. Some rows have no size entry. The others give once, few or many, or a class for an expanded clone.

>TRBV3-1/TRBV3-2|TRBJ1-5|NA|few
TGTGCCAGCAGCCAAGGACTTCAGCCCCAGCATTTT
CASSQGLQPQHF
>TRBV4-2|TRBJ2-5|NA|NA
TGTGCCAGCAGCGGACTCCTCGGAGGGGGGGGCGAAAAGACCCAGTACTTC
CASSGLLGGGGEKTQYF
>TRBV7-2|TRBJ2-7|TRBD1|NA
TGTGCCAGCAGTTACCACACCGGGACAGGGTTATCCTACGAGCAGTACTTC
CASSYHTGTGLSYEQYF
>TRBV12-3/TRBV12-4|TRBJ2-5|NA|NA
TGTGCCACGGGGTGGGGTTATTTCGGGACCCAGTACTTC
CATGWGYFGTQYF
>TRBV6-5|TRBJ2-3|NA|few
TGTGCCAGCAATCAGATACGGAGCGCAGATACGCAGTATTTT
CASNQIRSADTQYF
>TRBV9|TRBJ1-4|NA|NA
TGTGCCAGCAGCACAGTGTCAACTAATGAAAAACTGTTTTTT
CASSTVSTNEKLFF
>TRBV7-9|TRBJ1-1|TRBD1|NA
TGTGCCAGCAGCCTCGACAGGGGCACTGAAGCTTTCTTT
CASSLDRGTEAFF
>TRBV5-1|TRBJ2-6|TRBD1|once
TGCGCCAGCAGCTGGACAGGGTCTGGGGCCAACGTCCTGACTTTC
CASSWTGSGANVLTF
>TRBV12-3/TRBV12-4|TRBJ1-2|NA|NA
TGTGCCAGCAGTCGGTACAGGGAGTCTGGCTACACCTTC
CASSRYRESGYTF
>TRBV6-5|TRBJ1-1|NA|once
TGTGCCAGCACCCAACAGTTATGGTTGAACACTGAAGCTTTCTTT
CASTQQLWLNTEAFF
>TRBV25-1|TRBJ2-3|NA|NA
TGTGCCAGCAGTATCCGAGGGAGCACAGATACGCAGTATTTT
CASSIRGSTDTQYF
>TRBV15|TRBJ1-5|NA|NA
TGTGCCACCAGCAGAGGCCCCCCAGGGAGGGAAGGTCAGCCCCAGCATTTT
CATSRGPPGREGQPQHF
>TRBV30|TRBJ2-7|TRBD1|NA
TGTGCCTGGAAAGCAGGGGGATACGAGCAGTACTTC
CAWKAGGYEQYF
>TRBV5-4|TRBJ2-5|TRBD2|NA
TGTGCCAGCAGCATACTAGCGGAAGAGACCCAGTACTTC
CASSILAEETQYF
>TRBV2|TRBJ2-1|TRBD2|NA
TGTGCCAGCAGCGAAGCGGGGGGGAATGAGCAGTTCTTC
CASSEAGGNEQFF
>TRBV19|TRBJ2-5|TRBD2|NA
TGTGCCAGTAGTTTCCCCGGGACTAGCGGGGTGAAGACCCAGTACTTC
CASSFPGTSGVKTQYF
>TRBV19|TRBJ1-2|NA|NA
TGTGCCAGTAGTATAGCGGCAGGCCCTTATGGCTACACCTTC
CASSIAAGPYGYTF
>TRBV4-3|TRBJ2-3|NA|NA
TGCGCCAGCAGCCAAGTGGTAGATCGGTCAGATACGCAGTATTTT
CASSQVVDRSDTQYF
>TRBV6-5|TRBJ1-5|TRBD1|NA
TGTGCCAGCACGGGACAGGGGGGGGATCAGCCCCAGCATTTT
CASTGQGGDQPQHF
>TRBV7-2|TRBJ2-5|NA|NA
TGTGCCAGCACGGAGGGGGGGGCGGTTCTGAAGACCCAGTACTTC
CASTEGGAVLKTQYF
>TRBV11-1|TRBJ2-2|NA|NA
TGTGCCAGCAGCTTAGACAGGGTCGGAAACACCGGGGAGCTGTTTTTT
CASSLDRVGNTGELFF
>TRBV28|TRBJ1-3|TRBD1|once
TGTGCCAGCAGTGCGACGGGACAGCCGCTCTCTGGAAACACCATATATTTT
CASSATGQPLSGNTIYF
>TRBV7-6|TRBJ2-3|NA|NA
TGTGCCAGCAGCTTAGCGGCGGGGTCTAGCACAGATACGCAGTATTTT
CASSLAAGSSTDTQYF